This T cell receptor (beta chain) was sequenced during a study of blood T cell repertoires in COVID-19 (dated by TCRdb to the early 2020s). Context from the whole study: Samples from collaborators originated in the United States, Italy and Spain and spanned both the acute and convalescent phases of COVID-19. The repertoires were released in a freely available public database intended as a resource for research on the immune response to SARS-CoV-2. The samples were drawn from the first 160 participants of the ongoing ImmuneRACE study and from 1,200 or so subjects provided by 6 global collaborators. HLA class I and class II types, where available, came from metadata supplied by the sample provider rather than from assay-based typing. Subjects who had been exposed to COVID-19, were actively infected with it, or had recovered from it provided the deeply sampled blood TCRbeta repertoires that made up the dataset. The prospective study material was composed of cDNA or gDNA derived from T cells, B-cell-depleted T cells, or PBMCs. The sample metadata nearly always contained a de-identified subject ID, COVID-19 status, age in years and sex.

A remark on this clone: Its antigen remains undetermined. Per-nucleotide qualities are absent, and no much larger clonotype sits a single base away.

Whole blood was collected in K2EDTA tubes by collaborating institutions according to the institutions' own protocols. Collaborator samples were shipped for TCRbeta analysis as frozen whole blood, isolated PBMCs, or DNA extracted from either sample type. Paper-wide results and their limitations: How much clinical and demographic metadata was included differed by source and by participant, and the metadata was provided uncurated.

TCRbeta CDR3 regions were amplified from genomic DNA using the immunoSEQ Assay, a bias-controlled multiplex PCR. On the authors' methods: Nucleated cell counts per sample were estimated from amplification of reference gene primers within the assay. To quantify the absolute abundance of each unique TCRbeta CDR3 rearrangement, sequence reads were collapsed and filtered. For each sample, productive Simpson clonality was calculated by taking the square root of Simpson's diversity index across productive rearrangements. TCRdb holds this immuneACCESS table with in-frame rearrangements only. Some clones are missing; in checked studies, unresolved V genes explain under half, and the rest has no known cause. From that table come the V and J calls and clone size; the DNA was used to work out D and trimming. The sample contains fewer than 85,000 clones, 74% of them found a single time. In total, the top ten clones hold approximately 2.8% of the sample.

Sample: peripheral blood. The clonotype was recovered from a human donor with acute or convalescent COVID-19. The donor label of this sample is uncertain.

The CDR3 has the sequence CATSRGGSDSNQPQHF. At the DNA level, the sequence is TGTGCCACCAGCAGAGGAGGGAGTGATAGCAATCAGCCCCAGCATTTT. The sequence links TRBV15 to TRBJ1-5; the D gene lacks a confident call. The CDR3 has 16 amino acids, counting the end cysteine and phenylalanine. Just the 48-base CDR3 DNA is kept, in frame starting at base 1. According to the germline V gene (reference sequence), CDR1 reads LNHNV and CDR2 reads YYDKDF. V is cut by 1 base and J by 0 bases, and the space between the germline ends is 10 bases. Here the CDR3 is joined to the reference TRBV15 and TRBJ1-5 genes, and the full variable domain is: DAMVIQNPRYQVTQFGKPVTLSCSQTLNHNVMYWYQQKSSQAPKLLFHYYDKDFNNEADTPDNFQSRRPNTSFCFLDIRSPGLGDTAMYLCATSRGGSDSNQPQHFGDGTRLSIL.